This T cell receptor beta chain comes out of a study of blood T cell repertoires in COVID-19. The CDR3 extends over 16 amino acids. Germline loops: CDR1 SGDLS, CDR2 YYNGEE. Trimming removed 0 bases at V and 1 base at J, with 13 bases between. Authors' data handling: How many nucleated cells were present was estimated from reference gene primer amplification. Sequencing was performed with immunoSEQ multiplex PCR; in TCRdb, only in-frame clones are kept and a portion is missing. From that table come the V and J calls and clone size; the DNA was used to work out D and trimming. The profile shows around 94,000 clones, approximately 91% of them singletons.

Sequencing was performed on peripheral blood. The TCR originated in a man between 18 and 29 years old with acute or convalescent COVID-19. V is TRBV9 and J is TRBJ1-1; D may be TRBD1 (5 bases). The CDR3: CASSVVPTQGNTEAFF. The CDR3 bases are TGTGCCAGCAGCGTAGTACCGACTCAGGGGAACACTGAAGCTTTCTTT. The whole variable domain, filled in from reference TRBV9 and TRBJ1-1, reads DSGVTQTPKHLITATGQRVTLRCSPRSGDLSVYWYQQSLDQGLQFLIQYYNGEERAKGNILERFSAQQFPDLHSELNLSSLELGDSALYFCASSVVPTQGNTEAFFGQGTRLTVV.